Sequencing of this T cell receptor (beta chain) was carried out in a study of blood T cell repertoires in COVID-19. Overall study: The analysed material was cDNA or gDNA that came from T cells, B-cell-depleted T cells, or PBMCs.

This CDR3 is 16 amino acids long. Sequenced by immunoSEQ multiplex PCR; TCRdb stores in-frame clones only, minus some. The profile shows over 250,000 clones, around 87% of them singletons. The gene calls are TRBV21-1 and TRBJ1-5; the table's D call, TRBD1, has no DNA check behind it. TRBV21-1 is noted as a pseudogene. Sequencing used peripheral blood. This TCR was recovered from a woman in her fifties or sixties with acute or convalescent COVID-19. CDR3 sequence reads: CASSGRGGHFNQPQHF. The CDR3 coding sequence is TGTGCCAGCAGCGGCCGTGGTGGGCATTTTAATCAGCCCCAGCATTTT.